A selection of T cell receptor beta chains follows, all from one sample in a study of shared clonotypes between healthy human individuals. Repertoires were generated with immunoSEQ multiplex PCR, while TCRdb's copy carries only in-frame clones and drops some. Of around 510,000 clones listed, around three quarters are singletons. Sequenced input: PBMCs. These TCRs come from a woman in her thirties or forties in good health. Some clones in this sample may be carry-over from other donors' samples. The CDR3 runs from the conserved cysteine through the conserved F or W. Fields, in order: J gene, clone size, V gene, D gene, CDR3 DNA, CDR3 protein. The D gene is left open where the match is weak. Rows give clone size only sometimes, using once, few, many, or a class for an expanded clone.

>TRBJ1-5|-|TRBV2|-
TGTGCCAGCAGTGAACTGGGAGGCAATCAGCCCCAGCATTTT
CASSELGGNQPQHF
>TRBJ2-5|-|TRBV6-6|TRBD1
TGTGCCAGCAGTTATATCAGGGGGTACCAAGAGACCCAGTACTTC
CASSYIRGYQETQYF
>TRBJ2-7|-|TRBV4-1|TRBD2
TGCGCCAGCAGCCAAAGGTCCGGAGGAGCGGGAGTGTCCTACGAGCAGTACTTC
CASSQRSGGAGVSYEQYF
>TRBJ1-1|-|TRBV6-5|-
TGTGCCAGCATGAGGTTGTGGTCGAACACTGAAGCTTTCTTT
CASMRLWSNTEAFF
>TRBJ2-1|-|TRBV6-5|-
TGTGCCACGGGGGCCCTTAACTACAATGAGCAGTTCTTC
CATGALNYNEQFF
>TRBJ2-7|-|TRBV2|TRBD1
TGTGCCAGCAGTGAGGGACAGGGCTTAACCTACGAGCAGTACTTC
CASSEGQGLTYEQYF
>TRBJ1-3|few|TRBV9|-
TGTGCCAGCAGCGTAGTCGGTGTCACTGGAAACACCATATATTTT
CASSVVGVTGNTIYF
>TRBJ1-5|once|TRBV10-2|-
TGCGCCAGCAGTGAGTATAGGGGCTATAGCAATCAGCCCCAGCATTTT
CASSEYRGYSNQPQHF
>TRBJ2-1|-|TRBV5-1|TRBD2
TGCGCCAGCAGCCCCCTCGCAAGCGGGAGTGACAATGAGCAGTTCTTC
CASSPLASGSDNEQFF
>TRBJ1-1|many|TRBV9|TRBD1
TGTGCCAGCTCCCCAGGGGGCAACCGGGGAGTAGCTGAAGCTTTCTTT
CASSPGGNRGVAEAFF
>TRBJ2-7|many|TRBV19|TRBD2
TGTGCCAGTAGTCCTCGGGGAGGGACGTTATTCCCCTACGAGCAGTACTTC
CASSPRGGTLFPYEQYF
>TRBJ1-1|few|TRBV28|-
TGTGCCAGCAGTGTTCTGACAGGGAACACTGAAGCTTTCTTT
CASSVLTGNTEAFF
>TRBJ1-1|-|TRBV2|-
TGTGCCAGCAGGATAGATTTGAACACTGAAGCTTTCTTT
CASRIDLNTEAFF
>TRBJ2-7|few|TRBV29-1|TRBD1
TGCAGCGTTATGACAGGGGACGAGCAGTACTTC
CSVMTGDEQYF
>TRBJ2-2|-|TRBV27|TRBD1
TGTGCCAGCAGTCCCGACCGACAGGGGGTCACCGGGGAGCTGTTTTTT
CASSPDRQGVTGELFF
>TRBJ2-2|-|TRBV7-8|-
TGTGCCAGCAGCCCTGCGACTACTACCGGGGAGCTGTTTTTT
CASSPATTTGELFF
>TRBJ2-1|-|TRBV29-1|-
TGCAGCGTTGGGACAACCTACAATGAGCAGTTCTTC
CSVGTTYNEQFF
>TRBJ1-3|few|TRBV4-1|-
TGCGCCAGCAGCCAAGTATCGGAAGGAAACACCATATATTTT
CASSQVSEGNTIYF
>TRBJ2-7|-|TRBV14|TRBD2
TGTGCCAGCAGCCAAGAAATGCGGACTAGCTTCTCCTACGAGCAGTACTTC
CASSQEMRTSFSYEQYF
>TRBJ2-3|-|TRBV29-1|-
TGCAGCGTTGGGGACATGCGGGAACTCACAGATACGCAGTATTTT
CSVGDMRELTDTQYF
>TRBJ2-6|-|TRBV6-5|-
TGTGCCAGCAGTTACAAGGCTAGCTGGGCCAACGTCCTGACTTTC
CASSYKASWANVLTF
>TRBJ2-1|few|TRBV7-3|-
TGTGCCAGCAGCTTACGGGAGTACAATGAGCAGTTCTTC
CASSLREYNEQFF
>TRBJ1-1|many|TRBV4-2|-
TGTGCCAGCAGCCAAGGGGCGAGTTCTTTCTTT
CASSQGASSFF
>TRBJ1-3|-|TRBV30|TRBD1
TGTGCCTGGGCCCCGACAGGGACTGGAAACACCATATATTTT
CAWAPTGTGNTIYF
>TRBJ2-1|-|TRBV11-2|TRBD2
TGTGCCAGCAGCTTAGATGCGCTAGCGGGAAGCTACAATGAGCAGTTCTTC
CASSLDALAGSYNEQFF
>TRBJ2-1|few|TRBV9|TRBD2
TGTGCCAGCAGCGTCGGGACTAGCGGATACAATGAGCAGTTCTTC
CASSVGTSGYNEQFF
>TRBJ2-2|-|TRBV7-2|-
TGTGCCAGCAGCTACCGGACGGGGACCGGGGAGCTGTTTTTT
CASSYRTGTGELFF
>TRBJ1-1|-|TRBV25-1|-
TGTGCCAGCAGTGCAAGAGGACCTACGCGCACTGAAGCTTTCTTT
CASSARGPTRTEAFF
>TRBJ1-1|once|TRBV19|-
TGTGCCAGTAGTATAGTGGGGAGAGGGGGCACTGAAGCTTTCTTT
CASSIVGRGGTEAFF
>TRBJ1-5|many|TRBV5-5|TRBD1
TGTGCCAGCAGCGGAACAGGGGGACGAGATCAGCCCCAGCATTTT
CASSGTGGRDQPQHF
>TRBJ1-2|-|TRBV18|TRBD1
TGTGCCAGCTCACTGGACAGGGCTTATGGCTACACCTTC
CASSLDRAYGYTF
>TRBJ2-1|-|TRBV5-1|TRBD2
TGCGCCAGCAGCTTGCAGCGGGACTACAATGAGCAGTTCTTC
CASSLQRDYNEQFF
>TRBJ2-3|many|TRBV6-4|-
TGTGCCAGCAGTGAGCGGGCAAGCACAGATACGCAGTATTTT
CASSERASTDTQYF
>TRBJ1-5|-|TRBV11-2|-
TGTGCCAGCAGCCCTGGGGGGGAAGCCAATCAGCCCCAGCATTTT
CASSPGGEANQPQHF
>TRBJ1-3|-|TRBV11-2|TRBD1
TGTGCCAGCAGGTTACTACAGGGGGCGATTGGAAACACCATATATTTT
CASRLLQGAIGNTIYF
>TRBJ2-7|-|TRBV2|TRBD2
TGTGCCAGCAGTATATCGACTAGCGGGAGCTCCTACGAGCAGTACTTC
CASSISTSGSSYEQYF
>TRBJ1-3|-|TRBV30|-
TGTGCCTGGAGTGCTCTAAACACCATATATTTT
CAWSALNTIYF
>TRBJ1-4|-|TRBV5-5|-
TGTGCCAGCAGCTTGGGGGGGCAAACTAATGAAAAACTGTTTTTT
CASSLGGQTNEKLFF
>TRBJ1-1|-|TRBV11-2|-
TGTGCCAGCAGCCTCCCCGGAGTCTCTGAAGCTTTCTTT
CASSLPGVSEAFF
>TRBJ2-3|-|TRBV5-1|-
TGCGCCAGCACCACTAGCTCAGATACGCAGTATTTT
CASTTSSDTQYF
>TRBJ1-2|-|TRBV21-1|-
TGTGCCCGTCCGCGGGGGGGCGGTGGCTACACCTTC
CARPRGGGGYTF
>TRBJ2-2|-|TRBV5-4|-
TGTGCCAGCAGCCAGAACCGTGGCGCCAACACCGGGGAGCTGTTTTTT
CASSQNRGANTGELFF
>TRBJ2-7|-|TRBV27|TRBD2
TGTGCCAGCACTCCAGGGAGGGGAGCCTACGAGCAGTACTTC
CASTPGRGAYEQYF
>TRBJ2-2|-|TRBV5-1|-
TGCGCCAGCAGCTTGGGTTTGGGGGCCGCGAACACCGGGGAGCTGTTTTTT
CASSLGLGAANTGELFF
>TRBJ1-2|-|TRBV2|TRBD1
TGTGCCAGCAGTGAGGGACAGGGGGGAATGTATGGCTACACCTTC
CASSEGQGGMYGYTF
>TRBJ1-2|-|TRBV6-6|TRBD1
TGTGCCAGCAGACCCGGACAGGGGATTGATGGCTACACCTTC
CASRPGQGIDGYTF